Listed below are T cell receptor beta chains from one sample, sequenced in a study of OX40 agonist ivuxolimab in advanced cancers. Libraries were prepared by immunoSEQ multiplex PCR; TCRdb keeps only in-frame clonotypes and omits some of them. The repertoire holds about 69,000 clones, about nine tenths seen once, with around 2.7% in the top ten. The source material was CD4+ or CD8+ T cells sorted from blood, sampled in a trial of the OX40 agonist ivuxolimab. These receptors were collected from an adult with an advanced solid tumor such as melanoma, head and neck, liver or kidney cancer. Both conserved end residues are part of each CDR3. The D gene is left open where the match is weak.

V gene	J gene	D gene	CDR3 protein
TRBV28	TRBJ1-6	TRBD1	CASAPAGTVNSPLHF
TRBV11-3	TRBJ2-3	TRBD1	CASRDRGTDTQYF
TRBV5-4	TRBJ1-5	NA	CASSLDTMGPQHF
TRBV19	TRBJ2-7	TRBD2	CASSIPLAGLYEQYF
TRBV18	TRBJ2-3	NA	CASSRGPGADTQYF
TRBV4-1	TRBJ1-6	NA	CASNSNIGPGADSPLHF
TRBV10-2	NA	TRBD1	CASSDRGLYEQYF
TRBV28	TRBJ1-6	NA	CASSRTEDNSPLHF
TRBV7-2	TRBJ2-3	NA	CASTGLVLDTQYF
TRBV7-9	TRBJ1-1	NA	CASSFGGGTEAFF
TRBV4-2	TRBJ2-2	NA	CASNLNPGLNTGELFF
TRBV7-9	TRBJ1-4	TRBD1	CASSLPGQGGEKLFF
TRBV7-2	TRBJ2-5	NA	CASSWVGQETQYF
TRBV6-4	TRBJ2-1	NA	CAGSRVPDTGNEQFF
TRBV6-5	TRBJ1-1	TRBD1	CATAGQISEAFF
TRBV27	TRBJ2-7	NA	CASSEGRRSSYEQYF
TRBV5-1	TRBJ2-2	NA	CASSLDREDTGELFF
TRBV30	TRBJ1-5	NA	CAWSGGREMNQPQHF
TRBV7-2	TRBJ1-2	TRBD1	CASSSAGQGYGYTF
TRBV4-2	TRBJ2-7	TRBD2	CASSLRLAGGEEQYF
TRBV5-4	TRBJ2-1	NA	CASSPVRLGLNEQFF
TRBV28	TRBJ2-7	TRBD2	CASSPLAGGPYEQYF
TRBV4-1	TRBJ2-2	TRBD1	CASSQEDRRSGELFF
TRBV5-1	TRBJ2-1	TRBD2	CASRPSPSGGEQFF
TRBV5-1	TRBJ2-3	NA	CASSYNRRTDTQYF
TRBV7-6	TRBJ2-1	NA	CASSLLPGGNEQFF
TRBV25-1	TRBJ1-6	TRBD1	CASSEDRGNSPLHF
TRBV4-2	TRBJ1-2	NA	CASSQGGPEVGYGYTF
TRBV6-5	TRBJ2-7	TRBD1	CASSYLTGVYEQYF
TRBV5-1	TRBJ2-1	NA	CASSLSPDTYNEQFF
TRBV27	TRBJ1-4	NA	CATGVYGTNEKLFF
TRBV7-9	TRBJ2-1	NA	CASSLTLPDEQFF
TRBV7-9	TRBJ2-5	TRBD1	CASSLQGDKETQYF
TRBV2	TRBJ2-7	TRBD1	CASRSGTGGYEQYF
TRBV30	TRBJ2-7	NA	CAWSVYSTEQYF
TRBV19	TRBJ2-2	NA	CASTKETVNTGELFF
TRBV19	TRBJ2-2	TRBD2	CASHMGGGPNTRELFF
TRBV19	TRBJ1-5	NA	CASTLNRGSSNQPQHF
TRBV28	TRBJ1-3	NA	CASSRDSTSGNTIYF
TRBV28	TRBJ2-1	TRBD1	CATSVPGQGLYNEQFF
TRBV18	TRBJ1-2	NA	CASSPAGNFYGYTF
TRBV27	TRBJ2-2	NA	CASSSRSTMAGELFF
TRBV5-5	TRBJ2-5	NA	CASSLLVQETQYF
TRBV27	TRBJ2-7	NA	CASSPRGQYYEQYF
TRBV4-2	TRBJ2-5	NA	CASSQDWTTILGETQYF
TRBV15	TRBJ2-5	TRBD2	CATRTSGGETQYF
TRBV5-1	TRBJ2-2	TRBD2	CASSGAGGLTNTGELFF
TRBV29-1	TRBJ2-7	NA	CSVSGGVQGLEQYF
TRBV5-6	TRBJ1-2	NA	CASSGDRGQAGGYTF
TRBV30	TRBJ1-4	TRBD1	CAWALGTGQWGKLFF
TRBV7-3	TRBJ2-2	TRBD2	CASRGRGSGELFF
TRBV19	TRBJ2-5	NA	CASGHQETQYF
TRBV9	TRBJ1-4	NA	CASSPMERTNEKLFF
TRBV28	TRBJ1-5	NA	CASSTPGHGWNQPQHF
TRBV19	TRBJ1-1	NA	CASSIAEGNTEAFF
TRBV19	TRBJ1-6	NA	CASSIMAGSYNSPLHF
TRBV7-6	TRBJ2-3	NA	CASSLGMADTQYF